The 25 T cell receptor beta chains below were found in one sample sequenced in a study of blood T cell repertoires in COVID-19. Repertoires were generated with immunoSEQ multiplex PCR, while TCRdb's copy carries only in-frame clones and drops some. The sample shows around 150,000 clones, roughly 80% of them seen only once. Input material: peripheral blood. These receptor sequences come from a man between 50 and 59 years old with acute or convalescent COVID-19.

This chain connects TRBV5-6 to TRBJ1-2; D might be TRBD1 (6 bases). CDR1 is SGHDT and CDR2 is YYEEEE in the germline V gene. The V end was cut by 5 bases, the J end by 10 bases, with 18 bases between. CDR3 size: 13 residues. CDR3 loop: CASSLGGAADYTF. The DNA of the CDR3 is TGTGCCAGCAGTCTAGGGGGGGCCGCGGACTACACCTTC.

The chain couples TRBV7-2 to TRBJ1-2; D may be TRBD1 (6 bases). V lost 1 base, J lost 4 bases, and 7 bases lay in between. This CDR3 contains 13 residues. Germline CDR1 SGHTA, CDR2 FQGNSA. The CDR3 nucleotides read TGTGCCAGCAGCTTAGAACAGGGCTATGGCTACACCTTC. Its translation: CASSLEQGYGYTF. Filled out from reference TRBV7-2 and TRBJ1-2, the complete variable domain reads GAGVSQSPSNKVTEKGKDVELRCDPISGHTALYWYRQSLGQGLEFLIYFQGNSAPDKSGLPSDRFSAERTGGSVSTLTIQRTQQEDSAVYLCASSLEQGYGYTFGSGTRLTVV.

The CDR3 sequence is CASSGAGSYQETQYF. The CDR3 DNA reads as TGTGCCAGCAGCGGGGCAGGGTCGTACCAAGAGACCCAGTACTTC. The rearrangement links TRBV3-1 (or the pseudogene TRBV3-2) to TRBJ2-5, with D possibly matching TRBD1 (5 bases). Germline V gives CDR1 LGHDT, CDR2 YNNKEL (reference sequence). This CDR3 comprises 15 residues. V was shortened by 5 bases and J by 0 bases, with 13 bases between the two germline ends.

This chain uses TRBV30 with TRBJ1-6; TRBD1 matches 7 bases. The CDR3 has 14 amino acids. V trimming: 4 bases; J trimming: 7 bases; junction bases outside the gene matches: 7. Germline values: CDR1 GTSNPN, CDR2 SVGIG (reference sequence). Here the CDR3 DNA reads TGTGCCTGGAAAAAGGGGGCAACGAATTCACCCCTCCACTTT. Protein: CAWKKGATNSPLHF. Full variable domain (remainder filled in from reference TRBV30 and TRBJ1-6): SQTIHQWPATLVQPVGSPLSLECTVEGTSNPNLYWYRQAAGRGLQLLFYSVGIGQISSEVPQNLSASRPQDRQFILSSKKLLLSDSGFYLCAWKKGATNSPLHFGNGTRLTVT.

The chain has TRBV29-1 and TRBJ2-6; 10 nucleotides line up with TRBD1. This CDR3 spans 15 amino acids. Germline values: CDR1 SQVTM, CDR2 ANQGSEA. V was pared by 7 bases and J by 4 bases, with 7 bases of the junction left unmatched. The CDR3 bases are TGCAGCGCCCAGACAGGGGGCACAGGGGCCAACGTCCTGACTTTC. Protein product: CSAQTGGTGANVLTF.

V and J are TRBV6-4 and TRBJ2-1, with 8 bases fitting TRBD1. This CDR3 has 13 residues. The V and J ends lost 4 bases and 12 bases, in that order; junction bases with no gene match: 8. Germline CDR1 reads MRHNA; CDR2 reads SNTAGT. As DNA, the CDR3 is TGTGCCAGCAGTGCCGGACAGGGTGTAGGGCAGTTCTTC. Amino acids: CASSAGQGVGQFF.

V is TRBV28 and J is TRBJ2-5; a weak D match, TRBD2 (5 bases). The CDR3 has 15 amino acids. Germline CDR1 MDHEN, CDR2 SYDVKM. V lost 5 bases, J lost 2 bases, and 15 bases lay in between. For the CDR3, the DNA is TGTGCCAGCAGTCCCCGGGGAACTTCTCAAGAGACCCAGTACTTC. This gives the protein CASSPRGTSQETQYF.

The chain links TRBV9 to TRBJ1-2, with D possibly being TRBD1 (5 bases). The CDR3 runs to 14 residues. Trimming cost V 4 bases and J 3 bases, with 13 bases left between them. CDR1 and CDR2 from the germline V gene are SGDLS and YYNGEE. The CDR3 DNA follows: TGTGCCAGCAGCCCCCGGGGGGGAGACTATGGCTACACCTTC. Translating it yields CASSPRGGDYGYTF.

The chain employs TRBV5-1 and TRBJ1-4, with 7 bases aligning to TRBD1. The J segment lost 7 bases and the V segment lost 4 bases, leaving 10 bases of the junction unmatched. The CDR3 has 15 residues. CDR1 and CDR2 from the germline V gene are SGHRS and YFSETQ. The CDR3 loop reads CASSPSTGLGEKLFF. CDR3 bases: TGCGCCAGCAGCCCCTCGACAGGGCTAGGTGAAAAACTGTTTTTT. Drawing the rest from reference TRBV5-1 and TRBJ1-4, the complete variable domain is KAGVTQTPRYLIKTRGQQVTLSCSPISGHRSVSWYQQTPGQGLQFLFEYFSETQRNKGNFPGRFSGRQFSNSRSEMNVSTLELGDSALYLCASSPSTGLGEKLFFGSGTQLSVL.

The gene calls are TRBV11-2 and TRBJ2-5; 9 bases agree with TRBD2. The CDR3 has 16 residues. With V trimmed by 1 base and J by 5 bases, 8 bases remained unmatched. From germline, CDR1 is SGHAT and CDR2 FQNNGV. The CDR3 protein is CASSLGGGGAGETQYF. In DNA, the CDR3 is TGTGCCAGCAGCTTAGGTGGCGGGGGGGCAGGGGAGACCCAGTACTTC.

V usage is TRBV7-7 and J usage is TRBJ2-5; a possible D gene is TRBD1 (7 bases). The germline gives CDR1 SSHAT, CDR2 FNYEAQ (reference sequence). The CDR3 is made up of 14 amino acids. V was shortened by 5 bases and J by 5 bases, with 15 bases between the two germline ends. For the CDR3, the DNA is TGTGCCAGCAGCATAGGAGGGACAGATGAGACCCAGTACTTC. Translation gives CASSIGGTDETQYF. Complete variable domain (other parts from reference TRBV7-7 and TRBJ2-5): GAGVSQSPRYKVTKRGQDVTLRCDPISSHATLYWYQQALGQGPEFLTYFNYEAQPDKSGLPSDRFSAERPEGSISTLTIQRTEQRDSAMYRCASSIGGTDETQYFGPGTRLLVL.

The chain uses TRBV5-6 and TRBJ2-7; the match to TRBD1 covers 7 bases. With 3 bases clipped from V and 7 bases from J, the junction kept 4 bases outside the gene matches. Germline assignment: CDR1 SGHDT and CDR2 YYEEEE. This CDR3 is 12 amino acids long. CDR3 sequence reads: CASSWDRREQYF. The CDR3 DNA reads as TGTGCCAGCAGCTGGGACAGACGTGAGCAGTACTTC.

This clone was picked up a small number of times. V usage is TRBV7-3 and J usage is TRBJ1-1; no firm D call. The CDR3 length is 13 residues. The germline V and J ends were trimmed by 6 bases and 3 bases, with 11 bases remaining between them. Germline V lookup: CDR1 SGHTA, CDR2 FQGTGA. CDR3 sequence (DNA): TGTGCCAGCAGTCAAAGCGGTGACACTGAAGCTTTCTTT. Translating gives CASSQSGDTEAFF.

The sample holds many counts of this clone. The chain carries TRBV5-4 and TRBJ2-3, with 10 positions matching TRBD2. Trimming removed 3 bases from V and 2 bases from J; junction bases left unmatched: 6. Germline values: CDR1 SGHNT, CDR2 YYREEE (reference sequence). The CDR3 extends over 16 amino acids. The CDR3 nucleotides read TGTGCCAGCAGCTCGGCTAGCGGGGGATCCACAGATACGCAGTATTTT. Residues: CASSSASGGSTDTQYF.

The chain links TRBV27 to TRBJ2-1; 10 nucleotides line up with TRBD2. Germline V gives CDR1 MNHEY, CDR2 SMNVEV (reference sequence). The V segment lost 3 bases and the J segment 3 bases; nucleotides outside the gene matches: 5. The CDR3 contains 16 residues. CDR3 nucleotide sequence: TGTGCCAGCAGTTTGGAGCGGGGGGGCCTCTACAATGAGCAGTTCTTC. Translated, it gives CASSLERGGLYNEQFF.

This chain links TRBV6-1 with TRBJ2-4, with TRBD2 matching over 7 bases. Trimming took 1 base from V and 10 from J; bases not matched to a gene: 4. The CDR3 runs 13 residues. Germline-derived CDR1 and CDR2 are MNHNS and SASEGT. The CDR3 DNA reads TGTGCCAGCAGTGAAGGAGGGAGGGGTATTCAGTACTTC. It codes for CASSEGGRGIQYF.

The rearrangement joins TRBV18 to TRBJ1-1; possible D gene TRBD1, 6 bases. The CDR3 has 16 residues. Per the germline V gene, CDR1 is KGHSH and CDR2 is LQKENI. The V end was cut by 5 bases, the J end by 1 base, with 17 bases between. The CDR3 loop reads CASSSTLPTGNTEAFF. CDR3 DNA: TGTGCCAGCTCAAGTACCTTACCGACAGGGAACACTGAAGCTTTCTTT.

This rearrangement joins TRBV24-1 to TRBJ2-3, with D tentatively TRBD2 (5 bases). Germline V gene sequence: CDR1 KGHDR, CDR2 SFDVKD. Trimming cost V 10 bases and J 5 bases, with 9 bases left between them. The CDR3 totals 11 residues. CDR3: CATSGEDTQYF. For the CDR3, the DNA is TGTGCCACAAGCGGTGAAGATACGCAGTATTTT.

The chain couples TRBV10-1 to TRBJ2-3, with TRBD2 as a possible D gene (6 bases). The CDR3 is made up of 17 amino acids. The V gene lost 0 bases and the J gene lost 2 bases, with 15 bases spanning the gap. CDR1 and CDR2 (germline): WNHNN, SYGVQD (reference sequence). As DNA, the CDR3 is TGCGCCAGCAGTGAGTCGGGACTTCTAGAAAACACAGATACGCAGTATTTT. It encodes CASSESGLLENTDTQYF.

CDR3 residues: CASSLAPGQWSPLHF. The CDR3 DNA reads TGTGCCAGCAGCTTAGCCCCGGGACAGTGGAGCCCCCTCCACTTT. V and J are TRBV7-9 and TRBJ1-6; 7 bases map to TRBD1. This CDR3 is built from 15 residues. Trimming removed 0 bases from V and 13 bases from J; junction bases left unmatched: 9. Germline-derived CDR1 and CDR2 are SEHNR and FQNEAQ (reference sequence).

The rearrangement uses TRBV5-5 and TRBJ2-1; weak D call: TRBD2 (6 bases). V lost 1 base, J lost 10 bases, and 15 bases lay in between. The CDR3 is made up of 14 amino acids. Germline V lookup: CDR1 SGHKS, CDR2 YYEKEE (reference sequence). CDR3 region: CASSLIRVEGEQFF. The CDR3, as DNA: TGTGCCAGCAGCTTGATCAGGGTGGAGGGGGAGCAGTTCTTC.

The chain combines TRBV30 with TRBJ2-2; 8 bases line up with TRBD2. J was trimmed by 4 bases and V by 1 base; bases with no gene match: 2. Per germline, CDR1 GTSNPN and CDR2 SVGIG (reference sequence). This CDR3 has 14 residues. The CDR3 spells CAWSGGLATGELFF. The CDR3 DNA is TGTGCCTGGAGTGGAGGACTAGCCACCGGGGAGCTGTTTTTT.

The genes are TRBV27 and TRBJ1-5; D ambiguous. This CDR3 region has 14 residues. Germline CDR1 and CDR2: MNHEY and SMNVEV (reference sequence). V was shortened by 6 bases and J by 10 bases, with 19 bases between the two germline ends. The CDR3 loop reads CASRSTSPGRPQHF. CDR3 nucleotides: TGTGCCAGCAGATCCACGTCCCCGGGAAGACCCCAGCATTTT.

The rearrangement links TRBV5-1 to TRBJ2-7; 7 nucleotides agree with TRBD1. Germline assignment: CDR1 SGHRS and CDR2 YFSETQ. V lost 5 bases and J lost 7; bases outside the gene matches: 6. The CDR3 covers 12 residues. The CDR3 spells CASSDRVEEQYF. CDR3 in DNA: TGCGCCAGCAGTGACAGGGTGGAAGAGCAGTACTTC.

V and J are TRBV19 and TRBJ1-2, with TRBD1 as a possible D gene (5 bases). The CDR3 totals 14 residues. Deletions cut 5 bases from V and 2 bases from J, with 12 bases between. CDR1 and CDR2 from the germline V gene are LNHDA and SQIVND (reference sequence). The CDR3 DNA follows: TGTGCCAGTAGTCCGCAGACAGTAAACTATGGCTACACCTTC. This sequence encodes CASSPQTVNYGYTF. Full variable domain (missing parts from reference TRBV19 and TRBJ1-2): DGGITQSPKYLFRKEGQNVTLSCEQNLNHDAMYWYRQDPGQGLRLIYYSQIVNDFQKGDIAEGYSVSREKKESFPLTVTSAQKNPTAFYLCASSPQTVNYGYTFGSGTRLTVV.